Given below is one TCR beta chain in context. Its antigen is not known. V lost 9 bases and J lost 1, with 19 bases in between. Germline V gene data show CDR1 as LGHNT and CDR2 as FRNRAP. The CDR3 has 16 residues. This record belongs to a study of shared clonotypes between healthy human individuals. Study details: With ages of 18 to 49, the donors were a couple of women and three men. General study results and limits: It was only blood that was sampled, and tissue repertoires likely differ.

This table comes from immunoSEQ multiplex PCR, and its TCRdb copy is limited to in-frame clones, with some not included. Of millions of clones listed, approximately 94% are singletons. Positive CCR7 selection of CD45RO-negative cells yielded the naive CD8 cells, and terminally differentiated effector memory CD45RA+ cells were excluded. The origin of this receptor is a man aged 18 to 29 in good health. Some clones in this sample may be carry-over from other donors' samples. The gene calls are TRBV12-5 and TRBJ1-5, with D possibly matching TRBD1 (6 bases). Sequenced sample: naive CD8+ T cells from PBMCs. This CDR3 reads CARSATPDRSNQPQHF. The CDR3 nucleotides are TGTGCTAGAAGTGCAACTCCGGACAGAAGCAATCAGCCCCAGCATTTT.